The 21 T cell receptor beta chains presented below share a single source sample, sequenced in a study of regulatory T cells in long-lasting Graves disease. Arm-PCR of CDR3 regions with iRepertoire HTBI primers generated TCR beta libraries. TCRdb analysed the multiplex PCR reads with MiXCR anew, one entry per CDR3 protein. Of some 410,000 distinct CDR3 sequences in the sample, 16% were seen once. Time point denoted: newly diagnosed GD, antithyroid drugs for less than 3 months. From PBMCs, RNA was extracted and then used to make the TCR library. A further study also used this sample, focusing on T cells in Graves' hyperthyroidism and ophthalmopathy.

Material: peripheral blood mononuclear cells (PBMCs), obtained at new diagnosis, from a patient treated with antithyroid drugs. The receptors were gathered from a woman in her twenties or thirties with Graves disease.

Ten or more counts support this clonotype. This rearrangement joins TRBV28 to TRBJ1-2, with D unclear. Germline assignment: CDR1 MDHEN and CDR2 SYDVKM. The ends were cut back, 5 bases at V and 6 bases at J, with 16 bases in the middle. This CDR3 contains 14 residues. The CDR3 is CASSAIQSSNGYTF. The CDR3 region has the DNA TGTGCCAGCAGTGCCATCCAATCTTCGAATGGCTACACCTTC.

This clonotype was seen repeatedly, ten times or more. V and J are TRBV7-2 and TRBJ2-7; a possible D gene is TRBD2 (6 bases). This CDR3 comprises 15 residues. Germline V lookup: CDR1 SGHTA, CDR2 FQGNSA. Trimming took off 7 bases at V and 0 bases at J, with 16 bases between the two ends. In DNA, the CDR3 is TGTGCCAGCAACCCTGGGGACGGGAGCTCCTACGAGCAGTACTTC. This encodes CASNPGDGSSYEQYF.

This clonotype has a count of ten or more. The genes are TRBV3-1 and TRBJ1-1; 12 bases fit TRBD1. V dropped 3 bases and J dropped 4; count of bases not matched to a gene: 3. The CDR3 spans 15 residues. Germline CDR1 LGHDT, CDR2 YNNKEL (reference sequence). CDR3 sequence (DNA): TGTGCCAGCAGCCATCCGGGACAGGGGGCCACTGAAGCTTTCTTT. Amino acid sequence: CASSHPGQGATEAFF.

This clonotype was counted a few times. A single base separates this from a much larger clone, so it may be a read error. This sequence joins TRBV28 and TRBJ2-7, with D tentatively TRBD2 (5 bases). V was shortened by 6 bases and J by 9 bases, with 9 bases between the two germline ends. Germline V gene lookup returns CDR1 MDHEN and CDR2 SYDVKM. CDR3 length: 10 amino acids. The CDR3 loop reads CASRFGGQYF. The CDR3 region has the DNA TGTGCCAGCAGGTTTGGAGGGCAGTACTTC.

To note about this clonotype: With a much larger clone just one base away, this may be a read error. The V and J genes are TRBV6-1 and TRBJ1-3; 9 positions agree with TRBD1. This CDR3 region has 17 residues. Germline V CDR1 and CDR2: MNHNS, SASEGT. CDR3 DNA sequence: TGTGCCAGCAGTGCCACCGGGACAGGGTTCTCTGGAGACACCATATATTTT. Translating it yields CASSATGTGFSGDTIYF.

This clonotype appeared a few times. The chain couples TRBV18 to TRBJ2-3; no firm D call. CDR1 is KGHSH and CDR2 is LQKENI in the germline V gene. The CDR3 totals 16 residues. The V end lost 3 bases, the J end lost 2 bases, and 15 bases lay between the germline ends. CDR3 sequence reads: CASSPRITLSTDTQYF. The CDR3 nucleotides are TGTGCCAGCTCACCCCGGATCACACTGTCCACAGATACGCAGTATTTT.

The table lists this clonotype with a few counts. The chain has TRBV9 and TRBJ1-3; a weak D match, TRBD1 (5 bases). Germline CDR1 reads SGDLS; CDR2 reads YYNGEE. This CDR3 comprises 13 residues. V dropped 7 bases and J dropped 3 bases, with 11 bases sitting between them. Here the CDR3 DNA reads TGTGCCAGCTCCCGGGACGGTGGAAACACCATATATTTT. This gives the protein CASSRDGGNTIYF.

At least ten counts were recorded for this clonotype. The chain carries TRBV5-6 and TRBJ1-2; perhaps TRBD1 as D (6 bases). This CDR3 has 12 amino acids. Germline CDR1 SGHDT, CDR2 YYEEEE. The V end lost 3 bases, the J end lost 5 bases, and 8 bases lay between the germline ends. The CDR3 nucleotides are TGTGCCAGCAGCTATGGACAGTATGGCTACACCTTC. This translates into CASSYGQYGYTF.

This clonotype has more than one count but fewer than ten. One base separates it from a far larger clone, so it is likely a read error. The V call is TRBV11-2, the J call TRBJ2-3, with D possibly being TRBD1 (6 bases). The J call may be wrong; the DNA end is better matched by TRBJ2-7. The length of the CDR3 is 15 residues. The germline gives CDR1 SGHAT, CDR2 FQNNGV. The CDR3 DNA follows: TGTGCCAGCAGCTTACAGGGGATGGGATCGAGCGGGCAGTACTTC. Translation gives CASSLQGMGSSGQYF.

This clonotype was recorded many times. This chain links TRBV20-1 with TRBJ2-2, with D perhaps assigned TRBD1 or TRBD2 (5 bases each). There are 18 residues in the CDR3. The germline V and J ends were trimmed by 0 bases and 0 bases, with 17 bases remaining between them. The germline V gene encodes CDR1 DFQATT and CDR2 SNEGSKA (reference sequence). CDR3: CSARDPIFGTANTGELFF. The CDR3 DNA follows: TGCAGTGCTAGAGATCCGATATTTGGGACGGCGAACACCGGGGAGCTGTTTTTT.

This clonotype occurred a few times. The rearrangement joins TRBV27 to TRBJ1-3; D remains unclear. CDR1 MNHEY and CDR2 SMNVEV come from the germline V gene (reference sequence). The CDR3 length is 13 residues. Deletions cut 3 bases from V and 2 bases from J, with 5 bases between. The CDR3 spells CASSFSAGNTIYF. The CDR3 coding sequence is TGTGCCAGCAGTTTCTCCGCTGGAAACACCATATATTTT.

J is TRBJ1-5 and V is TRBV20-1; TRBD1 matches 9 bases. CDR1 DFQATT and CDR2 SNEGSKA come from the germline V gene (reference sequence). This CDR3 is 16 amino acids long. Unmatched junction bases numbered 12, after V lost 2 bases and J lost 7 bases. The DNA for the CDR3 is TGCAGTGCTAGAAAGGTGACAGGGGGGAGAGGCCAGCCCCAGCATTTT. Protein product: CSARKVTGGRGQPQHF.

Concerning this clonotype: One end of the junction varies from germline; a read error may be responsible. J is TRBJ1-2 and V is TRBV9; D call uncertain. Germline V lookup: CDR1 SGDLS, CDR2 YYNGEE. CDR3 length: 15 residues. The DNA for the CDR3 is TGTGCCAGCAGCGTAGGGGGTCCGGACCCCTATGGCCACACCTTC. Translating gives CASSVGGPDPYGHTF.

This clonotype appeared many times. The CDR3: CASSLVTDYEQYF. CDR3 DNA: TGTGCCAGCAGTTTAGTGACAGACTACGAGCAGTACTTC. The chain has TRBV12-3 or TRBV12-4 and TRBJ2-7, with TRBD1 as a possible D gene (5 bases). The CDR3 sequence is 13 residues long. Trimming removed 1 base at V and 3 bases at J, with 7 bases between.

V and J are TRBV4-3 and TRBJ1-5; D ambiguous. Trimming shortened V by 2 bases and J by 6 bases, and 14 bases separated the two germline ends. Germline CDR1 LGHNA, CDR2 YSLEER. This CDR3 is built from 15 residues. In nucleotides, the CDR3 is TGCGCCAGCAGCCAAAAAGGGATGGGGATTCAGCCCCAGCATTTT. It codes for CASSQKGMGIQPQHF.

This clonotype was counted ten times or more. The J gene is TRBJ2-7, the V gene TRBV7-2; D remains unclear. The V end was cut by 5 bases, the J end by 4 bases, with 12 bases between. Germline V gene sequence: CDR1 SGHTA, CDR2 FQGNSA. The CDR3 has 13 amino acids. CDR3 sequence reads: CASSTTFAYEQYF. In DNA, the CDR3 is TGTGCCAGCAGCACCACCTTCGCTTACGAGCAGTACTTC.

This clonotype was observed many times. The V and J genes are TRBV5-5 and TRBJ2-5; D may match TRBD1 or TRBD2 (5 bases each). The V gene lost 2 bases and the J gene lost 0 bases, with 8 bases spanning the gap. The germline V gene encodes CDR1 SGHKS and CDR2 YYEKEE (reference sequence). The CDR3 length is 14 residues. The CDR3 DNA follows: TGTGCCAGCAGCTTTCTGGGGGACCAAGAGACCCAGTACTTC. It encodes CASSFLGDQETQYF. The entire variable domain, with the rest obtained from reference TRBV5-5 and TRBJ2-5, is as follows: DAGVTQSPTHLIKTRGQQVTLRCSPISGHKSVSWYQQVLGQGPQFIFQYYEKEERGRGNFPDRFSARQFPNYSSELNVNALLLGDSALYLCASSFLGDQETQYFGPGTRLLVL.

This clonotype occurred many times. The gene calls are TRBV30 and TRBJ2-3; TRBD1 matches 10 bases. The germline CDR1 and CDR2 sequences are GTSNPN and SVGIG (reference sequence). CDR3 length: 15 residues. The trim removed 5 bases at V and 3 bases at J, leaving 8 bases unmatched. The DNA for the CDR3 is TGTGCCTGGGAGGGACAGGGGTTATCAACAGATACGCAGTATTTT. Translated: CAWEGQGLSTDTQYF.

This sequence joins TRBV6-2 or TRBV6-3 and TRBJ1-1, with a tentative D call TRBD1 (6 bases). V lost 5 bases and J lost 2, with 15 bases in between. The CDR3 consists of 15 residues. Germline CDR1 reads MNHEY; CDR2 reads SVGEGT. Here the CDR3 DNA reads TGTGCCAGCAGTCGCCCCCCCGGGACAAACACTGAAGCTTTCTTT. Its protein product is CASSRPPGTNTEAFF.

This clonotype has ten or more counts. The CDR3 is CASSRLPGQGVGGNQPQHF. Here the CDR3 DNA reads TGTGCCAGCTCACGATTACCGGGACAGGGCGTTGGTGGCAATCAGCCCCAGCATTTT. The V call is TRBV18, the J call TRBJ1-5, with TRBD1 matching 9 bases. Germline loops: CDR1 KGHSH, CDR2 LQKENI. This CDR3 contains 19 residues. With V trimmed by 4 bases and J by 2 bases, 15 bases remained unmatched.

CDR3 coding DNA: TGTGCCAGCTTACCCAGACTAGCGGAAGAGACCCAGTACTTC. As protein: CASLPRLAEETQYF. The chain has TRBV6-2 or TRBV6-3 and TRBJ2-5; TRBD2 agrees at 9 bases. CDR3 length equals 14 residues. The V gene end was trimmed by 8 bases and the J gene end by 3 bases; junction bases not matched to a gene: 7. Germline lookup yields CDR1 MNHEY and CDR2 SVGEGT.